The rows below give T cell receptor beta chains drawn from one sample of a study of T cells in Graves' hyperthyroidism and ophthalmopathy. MiXCR, run by TCRdb on the multiplex PCR reads, gives a single entry per CDR3 protein. The data hold hundreds of thousands of distinct CDR3 sequences, with around a fifth observed a single time. Sequenced input: blood. The receptors shown here come from a man aged 50 to 60 with Graves' ophthalmopathy. Each CDR3 is given with its conserved first and last residue. A D gene is named only where the DNA matches it firmly. Expanded clones get a size class; other rows say once, few or many, or leave the size out.

>-|TRBV9|15|TRBJ1-5|-
CASSSTGISNQPQHF
TGTGCCAGCAGTAGTACCGGGATTAGCAATCAGCCCCAGCATTTT
>-|TRBV5-1|17|TRBJ2-3|-
CASKGDIIDRSTDTQYF
TGCGCCAGCAAGGGGGATATTATAGACAGGAGCACAGATACGCAGTATTTT
>-|TRBV12-3/TRBV12-4|15|TRBJ2-5|many
CASSSQGRIVETQYF
TGTGCCAGCAGTTCTCAGGGGAGAATCGTAGAGACCCAGTACTTC
>-|TRBV28|15|TRBJ2-7|-
CASSFRRQASYEQYF
TGTGCCAGCAGTTTTCGCCGGCAGGCCTCCTACGAGCAGTACTTC
>TRBD1|TRBV6-1|13|TRBJ1-2|-
CASRQGEDYGYTF
TGTGCCAGCAGGCAGGGGGAAGACTATGGCTACACCTTC
>-|TRBV4-1|18|TRBJ2-7|-
CASSQDRLGMTVKYEQYF
TGCGCCAGCAGCCAAGATCGCCTGGGGATGACAGTGAAATACGAGCAGTACTTC
>-|TRBV6-5|13|TRBJ2-2|few
CASSYTVSGELFF
TGTGCCAGCAGTTACACAGTTTCCGGGGAGCTGTTTTTT
>-|TRBV14|16|TRBJ2-1|-
CASRTGWLGWKNEQFF
TGTGCCAGCAGGACGGGATGGCTAGGTTGGAAGAATGAGCAGTTCTTC
>-|TRBV20-1|14|TRBJ1-6|many
CSARASGFNSPLHF
TGCAGTGCTAGAGCCTCAGGCTTTAATTCACCCCTCCACTTT
>-|TRBV20-1|10|TRBJ2-1|many
CSASWNEQFF
TGCAGTGCTTCGTGGAATGAGCAGTTCTTC
>-|TRBV30|14|TRBJ2-7|many
CAWSSGVSSYEQYF
TGTGCCTGGAGCTCCGGAGTAAGCTCCTACGAGCAGTACTTC
>-|TRBV5-1|14|TRBJ2-7|many
CASSFEGGRNEQYF
TGCGCCAGCAGCTTTGAGGGGGGAAGGAACGAGCAGTACTTC
>-|TRBV28|14|TRBJ2-1|many
CASSREVLDNEQFF
TGTGCCAGCAGTAGGGAGGTACTCGACAATGAGCAGTTCTTC
>-|TRBV27|13|TRBJ1-6|-
CASTDGGGSPLHF
TGTGCCAGCACTGACGGCGGGGGTTCACCCCTCCACTTT
>-|TRBV12-3/TRBV12-4|13|TRBJ1-4|few
CASSSDGNEKLFF
TGTGCCAGCAGTTCGGATGGGAATGAAAAACTGTTTTTT
>-|TRBV5-4|13|TRBJ2-7|few
CASSSRVRDEQYF
TGTGCCAGCAGCTCCCGGGTCCGAGACGAGCAGTACTTC
>-|TRBV3-1|15|TRBJ1-2|-
CASSPSKGSTGGYTF
TGTGCCAGCAGCCCGAGTAAGGGATCAACGGGTGGCTACACCTTC
>-|TRBV3-1|15|TRBJ2-7|many
CASSKESMAGNEQYF
TGTGCCAGCAGCAAGGAGTCTATGGCGGGAAACGAGCAGTACTTC
>TRBD2|TRBV30|17|TRBJ2-2|many
CARGGYLFDRGHKELFF
TGTGCCCGCGGGGGGTACTTATTCGACCGGGGTCATAAGGAGCTGTTTTTT
>TRBD2|TRBV3-1|15|TRBJ2-1|-
CASSHVTSGANEQFF
TGTGCCAGCAGCCATGTCACTAGCGGGGCCAATGAGCAGTTCTTC
>-|TRBV19|17|TRBJ2-7|-
CASSPGAGQIFTYEQYF
TGTGCCAGTAGCCCCGGGGCGGGCCAAATTTTTACCTACGAGCAGTACTTC
>-|TRBV5-1|15|TRBJ1-4|few
CASSFQGQRDEKLFF
TGCGCCAGCAGCTTCCAGGGGCAGAGGGACGAAAAACTGTTTTTT
>TRBD1|TRBV2|14|TRBJ2-5|few
CASSGQGARGTQYF
TGTGCCAGCAGTGGACAGGGGGCTCGAGGGACCCAGTACTTC
>-|TRBV18|16|TRBJ1-3|many
CASSPKDTNSGNTIYF
TGTGCCAGCTCACCAAAGGACACCAACTCTGGAAACACCATATATTTT
>-|TRBV3-1|13|TRBJ2-7|many
CASSQRGTYEQYF
TGTGCCAGCAGCCAGCGGGGAACCTACGAGCAGTACTTC
>TRBD2|TRBV20-1|16|TRBJ2-5|-
CSASGALAGGRETQYF
TGCAGTGCTAGTGGTGCGCTAGCGGGAGGGCGGGAGACCCAGTACTTC
>TRBD2|TRBV18|17|TRBJ2-7|-
CASSPRTSGTIGGEQYF
TGTGCCAGCTCACCACGGACTAGCGGGACCATAGGGGGGGAGCAGTACTTC
>TRBD2|TRBV20-1|15|TRBJ2-7|few
CSAIEGYGRGNEQYF
TGCAGTGCTATCGAGGGGTACGGGAGGGGGAACGAGCAGTACTTC
>TRBD2|TRBV20-1|14|TRBJ2-5|many
CSARGTSGIETQYF
TGCAGTGCCCGGGGGACTAGCGGGATAGAGACCCAGTACTTC
>TRBD2|TRBV11-2|16|TRBJ2-1|-
CASSQGGLAKTNRKFF
TGTGCCAGCAGCCAAGGGGGACTAGCGAAAACAAATCGGAAGTTCTTC
>TRBD2|TRBV19|13|TRBJ2-1|-
CATWGREGGEQFF
TGTGCCACTTGGGGGCGGGAGGGGGGTGAGCAGTTCTTC
>TRBD2|TRBV28|15|TRBJ2-7|many
CASSLTLAGVDEQYF
TGTGCCAGCAGTTTAACTCTAGCGGGAGTTGATGAGCAGTACTTC
>TRBD2|TRBV6-1|16|TRBJ2-2|few
CASRRGLAARTGELFF
TGTGCCAGCAGACGTGGACTAGCTGCTAGGACCGGGGAGCTGTTTTTT
>-|TRBV5-1|15|TRBJ1-1|few
CASSLEVRGDTEAFF
TGCGCCAGCAGCTTGGAGGTTAGAGGGGACACTGAAGCTTTCTTT
>TRBD2|TRBV20-1|16|TRBJ2-5|-
CSARASFVLAAETQYF
TGCAGTGCTAGAGCTAGTTTTGTACTAGCGGCGGAGACCCAGTACTTC
>-|TRBV28|17|TRBJ2-5|-
CASSLTPLWRTQETQYF
TGTGCCAGCAGTTTAACCCCCCTTTGGCGTACTCAAGAGACCCAGTACTTC
>-|TRBV24-1|16|TRBJ2-7|few
CATSDSGQEGPYEQYF
TGTGCCACCAGTGATTCCGGACAGGAGGGGCCCTACGAGCAGTACTTC
>-|TRBV20-1|12|TRBJ2-5|-
CSASGRQETQYF
TGCAGTGCTAGCGGGAGACAAGAGACCCAGTACTTC
>-|TRBV7-9|12|TRBJ1-1|many
CASSDSGSGAFF
TGTGCCAGCAGCGACTCAGGGAGCGGAGCTTTCTTT
>TRBD2|TRBV11-1|15|TRBJ2-3|many
CASSFSGFSTDTQYF
TGTGCCAGCAGCTTTAGCGGGTTTAGCACAGATACGCAGTATTTT
>-|TRBV20-1|12|TRBJ1-1|few
CSANRGNTEAFF
TGCAGTGCAAATAGGGGGAACACTGAAGCTTTCTTT
>-|TRBV5-1|13|TRBJ2-7|-
CAGSWTDVYEQYF
TGCGCCGGCAGCTGGACTGACGTGTACGAGCAGTACTTC
>TRBD1|TRBV18|15|TRBJ2-7|many
CASSPDRVSSYEQYF
TGTGCCAGCTCACCCGACAGGGTCTCTTCCTACGAGCAGTACTTC
>-|TRBV6-4|14|TRBJ2-7|few
CASSDPQRAYEQYF
TGTGCCAGCAGTGACCCACAAAGGGCCTACGAGCAGTACTTC
>-|TRBV7-8|12|TRBJ1-1|few
CASRNPNTEAFF
TGTGCCAGCAGAAACCCGAACACTGAAGCTTTCTTT
>TRBD2|TRBV20-1|14|TRBJ2-7|-
CSASLSSGIYEQYF
TGCAGTGCTAGCCTCTCTAGCGGTATCTACGAGCAGTACTTC
>TRBD1|TRBV28|14|TRBJ1-6|-
CASTGRQGVSPLHF
TGTGCCAGCACAGGTCGACAGGGGGTTTCACCCCTCCACTTT
>-|TRBV28|13|TRBJ1-5|few
CASSADLGQPQHF
TGTGCCAGCAGTGCGGATCTTGGGCAGCCCCAGCATTTT
>-|TRBV7-9|14|TRBJ1-3|few
CASSLGAVGNTIYF
TGTGCCAGCAGCCTGGGGGCCGTTGGAAACACCATATATTTT
>-|TRBV9|15|TRBJ1-2|many
CASSVATARDYGYTF
TGTGCCAGCAGCGTAGCAACAGCAAGAGACTATGGCTACACCTTC
>-|TRBV6-1|12|TRBJ2-1|few
CASSEKWDEQFF
TGTGCCAGCAGTGAAAAGTGGGATGAGCAGTTCTTC
>TRBD1|TRBV12-3/TRBV12-4|12|TRBJ1-1|many
CASSSGGGSAFF
TGTGCCAGCAGCTCCGGAGGGGGCTCAGCTTTCTTT
>-|TRBV5-1|14|TRBJ2-3|many
CASSFPLGTDTQYF
TGCGCCAGCAGCTTTCCTCTAGGCACAGATACGCAGTATTTT
>-|TRBV5-1|15|TRBJ1-5|few
CASSWTRGSNQPQHF
TGCGCCAGCAGCTGGACGAGGGGGAGCAATCAGCCCCAGCATTTT
>-|TRBV28|17|TRBJ2-1|-
CASSPRRVVAGWDEQFF
TGTGCCAGCAGTCCCCGTCGAGTAGTAGCCGGATGGGATGAGCAGTTCTTC